This T cell receptor beta chain derives from a study of T cell changes during pregnancy in multiple sclerosis. This CDR3 is 13 amino acids long. CDR1 LNHDA and CDR2 SQIVND come from the germline V gene (reference sequence). The V end was cut by 6 bases, the J end by 0 bases, with 6 bases between. Some clones are missing from TCRdb's copy, which holds only in-frame ones; the method was immunoSEQ multiplex PCR. The sample comprises around 88,000 clones, almost 95% of which are singletons, and about 3% rests with the top ten. The V call is TRBV19, the J call TRBJ2-1, with unresolved D. This clonotype originated in a female donor with multiple sclerosis, enrolled in a pregnancy study. The source material was peripheral blood, sampled in the first trimester of pregnancy. This CDR3 reads CASRYGSYNEQFF. CDR3 bases: TGTGCCAGTAGGTACGGCTCCTACAATGAGCAGTTCTTC. The whole variable domain, filled in from reference TRBV19 and TRBJ2-1, reads DGGITQSPKYLFRKEGQNVTLSCEQNLNHDAMYWYRQDPGQGLRLIYYSQIVNDFQKGDIAEGYSVSREKKESFPLTVTSAQKNPTAFYLCASRYGSYNEQFFGPGTRLTVL.